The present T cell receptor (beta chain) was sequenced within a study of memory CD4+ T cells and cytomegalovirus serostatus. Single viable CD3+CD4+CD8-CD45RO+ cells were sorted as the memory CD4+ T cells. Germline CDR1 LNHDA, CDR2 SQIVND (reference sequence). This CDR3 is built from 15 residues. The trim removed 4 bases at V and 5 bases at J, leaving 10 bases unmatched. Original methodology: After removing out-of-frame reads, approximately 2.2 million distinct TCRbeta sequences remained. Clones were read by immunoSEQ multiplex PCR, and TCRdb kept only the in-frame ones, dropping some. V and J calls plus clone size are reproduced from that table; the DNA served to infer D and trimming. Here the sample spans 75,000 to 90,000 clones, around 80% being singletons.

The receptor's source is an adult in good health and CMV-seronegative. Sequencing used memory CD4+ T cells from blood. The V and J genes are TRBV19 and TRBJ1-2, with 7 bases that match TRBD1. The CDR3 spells CASSTRTGQGYGYTF. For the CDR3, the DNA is TGTGCCAGTAGTACACGGACAGGCCAGGGGTATGGCTACACCTTC.